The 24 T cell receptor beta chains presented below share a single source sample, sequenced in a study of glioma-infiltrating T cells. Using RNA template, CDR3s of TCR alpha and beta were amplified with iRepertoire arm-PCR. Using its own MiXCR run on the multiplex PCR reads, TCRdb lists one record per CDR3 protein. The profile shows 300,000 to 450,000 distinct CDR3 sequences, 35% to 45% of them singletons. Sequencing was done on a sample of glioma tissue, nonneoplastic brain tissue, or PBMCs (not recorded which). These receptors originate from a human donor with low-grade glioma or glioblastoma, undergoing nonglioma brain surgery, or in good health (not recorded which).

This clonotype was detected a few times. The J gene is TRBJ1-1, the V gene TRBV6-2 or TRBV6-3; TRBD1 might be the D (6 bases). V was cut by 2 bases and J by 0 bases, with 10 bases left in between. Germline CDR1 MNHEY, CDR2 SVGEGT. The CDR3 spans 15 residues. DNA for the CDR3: TGTGCCAGCAGTTACGGCAGGGGAATGAACACTGAAGCTTTCTTT. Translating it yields CASSYGRGMNTEAFF.

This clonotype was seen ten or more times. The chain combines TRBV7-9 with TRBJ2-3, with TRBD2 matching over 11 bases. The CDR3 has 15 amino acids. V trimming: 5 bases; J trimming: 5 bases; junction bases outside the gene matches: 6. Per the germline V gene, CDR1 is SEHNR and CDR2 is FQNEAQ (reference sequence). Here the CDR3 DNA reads TGTGCCAGCAGCCCAACTAGCGGGAGCGGAGATACGCAGTATTTT. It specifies CASSPTSGSGDTQYF.

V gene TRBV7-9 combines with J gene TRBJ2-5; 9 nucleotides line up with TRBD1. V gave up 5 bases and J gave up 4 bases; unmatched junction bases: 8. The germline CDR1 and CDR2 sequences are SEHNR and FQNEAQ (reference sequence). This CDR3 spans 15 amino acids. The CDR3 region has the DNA TGTGCCAGCAGCCCGAACAGGGGGCCAGGAGAGACCCAGTACTTC. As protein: CASSPNRGPGETQYF.

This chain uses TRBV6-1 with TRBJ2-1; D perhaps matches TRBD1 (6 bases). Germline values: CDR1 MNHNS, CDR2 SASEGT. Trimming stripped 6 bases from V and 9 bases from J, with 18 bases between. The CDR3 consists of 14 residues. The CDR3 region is CASSINRVKAEQFF. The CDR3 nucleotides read TGTGCCAGCAGCATAAACAGGGTAAAGGCTGAGCAGTTCTTC.

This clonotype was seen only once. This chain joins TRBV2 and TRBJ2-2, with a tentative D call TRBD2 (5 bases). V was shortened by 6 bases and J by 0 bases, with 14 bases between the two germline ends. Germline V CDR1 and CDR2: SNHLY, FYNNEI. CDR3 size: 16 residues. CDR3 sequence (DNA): TGTGCCAGCAGGGCCGGGATTTCCGCGAACACCGGGGAGCTGTTTTTT. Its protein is CASRAGISANTGELFF.

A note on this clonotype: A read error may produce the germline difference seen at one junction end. The DNA of the CDR3 is TGTGCCAGCATTGAAGACAGGGGAGTGGCTGAAGCTTTCTTT. This sequence encodes CASIEDRGVAEAFF. This chain uses TRBV6-1 with TRBJ1-1; the match to TRBD1 covers 8 bases. Per germline, CDR1 MNHNS and CDR2 SASEGT. The CDR3 is 14 amino acids.

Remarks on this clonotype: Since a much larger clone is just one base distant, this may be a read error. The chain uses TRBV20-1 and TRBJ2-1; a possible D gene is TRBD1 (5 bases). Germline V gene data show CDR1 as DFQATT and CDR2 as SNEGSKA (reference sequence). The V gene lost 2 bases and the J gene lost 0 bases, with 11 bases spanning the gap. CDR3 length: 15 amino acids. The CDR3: CSARPGPNSYNEQFF. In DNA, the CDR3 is TGCAGTGCTAGACCAGGGCCTAACTCCTACAATGAGCAGTTCTTC.

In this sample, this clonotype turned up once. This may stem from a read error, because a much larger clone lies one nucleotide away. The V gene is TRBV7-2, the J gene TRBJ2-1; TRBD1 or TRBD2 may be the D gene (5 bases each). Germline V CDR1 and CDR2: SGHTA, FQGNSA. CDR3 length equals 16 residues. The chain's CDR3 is CASNLAGTVSYNEQFF. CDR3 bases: TGTGCCAGCAACTTAGCCGGGACGGTCTCCTACAATGAGCAGTTCTTC. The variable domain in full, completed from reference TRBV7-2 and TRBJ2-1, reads GAGVSQSPSNKVTEKGKDVELRCDPISGHTALYWYRQSLGQGLEFLIYFQGNSAPDKSGLPSDRFSAERTGGSVSTLTIQRTQQEDSAVYLCASNLAGTVSYNEQFFGPGTRLTVL.

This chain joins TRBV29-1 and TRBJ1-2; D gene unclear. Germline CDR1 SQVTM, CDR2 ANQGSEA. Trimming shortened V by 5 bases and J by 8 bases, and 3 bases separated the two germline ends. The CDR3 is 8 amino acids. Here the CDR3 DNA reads TGCAGCGTTTCAGGCTACACCTTC. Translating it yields CSVSGYTF.

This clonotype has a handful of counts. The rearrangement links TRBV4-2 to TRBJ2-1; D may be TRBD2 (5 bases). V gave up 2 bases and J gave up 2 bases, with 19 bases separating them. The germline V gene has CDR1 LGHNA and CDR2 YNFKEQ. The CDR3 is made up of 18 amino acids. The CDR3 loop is CASSQPSLPGLPYNEQFF. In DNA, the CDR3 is TGTGCCAGCAGCCAACCTTCCCTTCCCGGACTCCCCTACAATGAGCAGTTCTTC.

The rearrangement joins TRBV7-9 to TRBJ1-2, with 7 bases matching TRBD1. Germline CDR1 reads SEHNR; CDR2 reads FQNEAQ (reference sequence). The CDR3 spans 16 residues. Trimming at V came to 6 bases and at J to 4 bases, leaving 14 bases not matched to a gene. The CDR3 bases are TGTGCCAGCAGGCTTAATCAAGGGGGCGGTGGCTATGGCTACACCTTC. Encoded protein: CASRLNQGGGGYGYTF.

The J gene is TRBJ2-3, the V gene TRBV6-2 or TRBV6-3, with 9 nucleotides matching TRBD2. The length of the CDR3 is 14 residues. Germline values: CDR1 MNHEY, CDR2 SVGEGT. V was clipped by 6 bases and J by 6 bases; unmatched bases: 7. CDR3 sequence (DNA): TGTGCCAGCAGCGAAATAGCGGGAGAGGATACGCAGTATTTT. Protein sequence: CASSEIAGEDTQYF.

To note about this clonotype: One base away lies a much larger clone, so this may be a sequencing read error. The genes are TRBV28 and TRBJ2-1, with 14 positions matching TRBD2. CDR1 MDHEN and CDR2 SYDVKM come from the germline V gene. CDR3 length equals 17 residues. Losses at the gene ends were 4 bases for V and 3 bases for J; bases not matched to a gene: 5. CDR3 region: CASSWGGLAGVYNEQFF. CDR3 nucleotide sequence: TGTGCCAGCAGTTGGGGGGGACTAGCGGGAGTCTACAATGAGCAGTTCTTC. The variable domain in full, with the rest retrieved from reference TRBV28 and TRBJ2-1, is DVKVTQSSRYLVKRTGEKVFLECVQDMDHENMFWYRQDPGLGLRLIYFSYDVKMKEKGDIPEGYSVSREKKERFSLILESASTNQTSMYLCASSWGGLAGVYNEQFFGPGTRLTVL.

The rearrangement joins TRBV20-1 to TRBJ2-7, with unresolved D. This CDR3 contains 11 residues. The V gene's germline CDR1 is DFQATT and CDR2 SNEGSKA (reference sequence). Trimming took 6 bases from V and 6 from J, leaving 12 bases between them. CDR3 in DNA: TGCAGTGCCCCGGACCTCCTCGAGCAGTACTTC. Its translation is CSAPDLLEQYF.

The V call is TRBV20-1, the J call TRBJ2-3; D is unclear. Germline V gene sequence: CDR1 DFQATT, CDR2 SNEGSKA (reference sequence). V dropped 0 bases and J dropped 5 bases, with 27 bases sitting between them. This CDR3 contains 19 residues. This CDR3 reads CSARDQGLDTRSAKDTQYF. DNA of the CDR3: TGCAGTGCTAGAGATCAAGGTCTAGACACCCGATCGGCGAAAGATACGCAGTATTTT.

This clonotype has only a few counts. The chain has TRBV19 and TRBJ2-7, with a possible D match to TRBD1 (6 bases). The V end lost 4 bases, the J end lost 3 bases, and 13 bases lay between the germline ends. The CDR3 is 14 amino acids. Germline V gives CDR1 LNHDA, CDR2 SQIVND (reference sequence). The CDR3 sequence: CASSTGEPLYEQYF. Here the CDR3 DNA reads TGTGCCAGTAGTACAGGGGAGCCCCTCTACGAGCAGTACTTC.

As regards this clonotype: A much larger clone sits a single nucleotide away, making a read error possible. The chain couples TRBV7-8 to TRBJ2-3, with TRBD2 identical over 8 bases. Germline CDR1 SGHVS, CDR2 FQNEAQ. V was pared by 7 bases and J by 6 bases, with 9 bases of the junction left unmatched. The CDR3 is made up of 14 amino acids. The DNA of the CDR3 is TGTGCCAGCATCCCATCAAGCGGGAGTGATACGCAGTATTTT. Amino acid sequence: CASIPSSGSDTQYF.

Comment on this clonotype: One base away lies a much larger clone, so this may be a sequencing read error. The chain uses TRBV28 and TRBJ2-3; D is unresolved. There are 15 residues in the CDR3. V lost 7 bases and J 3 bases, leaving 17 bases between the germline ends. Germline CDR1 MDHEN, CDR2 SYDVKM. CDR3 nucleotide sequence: TGTGCCAGCACGGGCCCGTCCGAGGTTACAGATACGCAGTATTTT. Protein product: CASTGPSEVTDTQYF.

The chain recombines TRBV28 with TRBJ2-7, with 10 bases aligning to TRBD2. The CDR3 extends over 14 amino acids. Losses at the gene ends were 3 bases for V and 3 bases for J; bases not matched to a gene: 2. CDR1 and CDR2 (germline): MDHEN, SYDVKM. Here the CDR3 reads CASSFVAGGYEQYF. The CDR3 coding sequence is TGTGCCAGCAGTTTCGTAGCGGGAGGCTACGAGCAGTACTTC.

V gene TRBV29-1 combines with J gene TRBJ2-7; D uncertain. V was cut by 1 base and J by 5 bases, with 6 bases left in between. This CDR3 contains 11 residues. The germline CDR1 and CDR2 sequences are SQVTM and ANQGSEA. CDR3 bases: TGCAGCGTTGAAGGAGAGGACGAGCAGTACTTC. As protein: CSVEGEDEQYF.

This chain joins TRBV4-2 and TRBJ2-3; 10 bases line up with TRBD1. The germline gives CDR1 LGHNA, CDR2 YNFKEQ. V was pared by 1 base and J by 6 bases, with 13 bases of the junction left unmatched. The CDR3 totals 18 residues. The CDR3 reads CASSQVTGQGEKADTQYF. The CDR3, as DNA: TGTGCCAGCAGCCAAGTCACTGGACAGGGGGAGAAGGCTGATACGCAGTATTTT.

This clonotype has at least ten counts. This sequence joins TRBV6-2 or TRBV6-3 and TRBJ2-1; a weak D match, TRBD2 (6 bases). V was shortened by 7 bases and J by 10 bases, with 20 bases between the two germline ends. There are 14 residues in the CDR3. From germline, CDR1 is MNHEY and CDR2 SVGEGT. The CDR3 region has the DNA TGTGCCAGCACTAGACCCGGGCCGGGAGTGGAGCAGTTCTTC. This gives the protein CASTRPGPGVEQFF.

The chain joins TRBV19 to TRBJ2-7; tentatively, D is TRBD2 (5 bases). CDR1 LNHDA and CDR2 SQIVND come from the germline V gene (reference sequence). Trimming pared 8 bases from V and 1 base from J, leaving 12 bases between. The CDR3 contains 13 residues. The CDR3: CASGLSGSYEQYF. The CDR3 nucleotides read TGTGCCAGTGGTTTAAGCGGTTCCTACGAGCAGTACTTC.

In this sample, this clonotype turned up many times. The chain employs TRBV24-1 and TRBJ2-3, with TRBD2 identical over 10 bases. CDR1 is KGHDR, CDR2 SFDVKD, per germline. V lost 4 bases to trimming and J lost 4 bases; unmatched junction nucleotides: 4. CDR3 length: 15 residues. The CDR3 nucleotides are TGTGCCACCAGTGAAACTAGCGGGACGGCAGATACGCAGTATTTT. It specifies CATSETSGTADTQYF.